This is a list of T cell receptor beta chains from one sample in a study of shared clonotypes between healthy human individuals. Produced via immunoSEQ multiplex PCR; TCRdb's table is partial and in-frame only. Here the sample spans about 2 million clones, roughly 96% being singletons. Specimen: naive CD4+ T cells sorted from blood. These receptor sequences come from a man in his late teens or twenties in good health. The CDR3 runs from the conserved cysteine through the conserved F or W. D genes are given only for firm matches. Size is omitted from some rows. Given values are once, few, many or a class for expanded clones.

V gene: TRBV10-3
J gene: TRBJ2-2
D gene: TRBD2
clone size: NA
CDR3 DNA: TGTGCCATCAGTGCGTCCGCCGGGACTAGCGGGAGCGTGTATTGGGGCACCGGGGAGCTGTTTTTT
CDR3 protein: CAISASAGTSGSVYWGTGELFF

V gene: TRBV9
J gene: TRBJ2-6
D gene: NA
clone size: NA
CDR3 DNA: TGTGCCAGCACCCCCTACTCTGGGGCCAACGTCCTGACTTTC
CDR3 protein: CASTPYSGANVLTF

V gene: TRBV18
J gene: TRBJ1-1
D gene: NA
clone size: NA
CDR3 DNA: TGTGCCAGCTTCCGGGAATGGACTGAAGCTTTCTTT
CDR3 protein: CASFREWTEAFF

V gene: TRBV14
J gene: TRBJ2-2
D gene: NA
clone size: NA
CDR3 DNA: TGTGCCAGCAGCCAAGTTTACGCGACGAACACCGGGGAGCTGTTTTTT
CDR3 protein: CASSQVYATNTGELFF

V gene: TRBV6-1
J gene: TRBJ2-6
D gene: NA
clone size: NA
CDR3 DNA: TGTGCCAGCAGTTCGGCCGGGGCCAACGTCCTGACTTTC
CDR3 protein: CASSSAGANVLTF

V gene: TRBV27
J gene: TRBJ2-5
D gene: NA
clone size: NA
CDR3 DNA: TGTGCCAGCAGTTTCCGGTGGGAGGAGACCCAGTACTTC
CDR3 protein: CASSFRWEETQYF

V gene: TRBV6-6
J gene: TRBJ2-4
D gene: TRBD1
clone size: NA
CDR3 DNA: TGTGCCAGCAGCCCGACAGGGACGCCCAAAAACATTCAGTACTTC
CDR3 protein: CASSPTGTPKNIQYF

V gene: TRBV7-3
J gene: TRBJ1-6
D gene: NA
clone size: NA
CDR3 DNA: TGTGCCAGCAGCTTAAGATCCGACCGGGGTTCACCCCTCCACTTT
CDR3 protein: CASSLRSDRGSPLHF

V gene: TRBV5-4
J gene: TRBJ1-2
D gene: TRBD1
clone size: NA
CDR3 DNA: TGTGCCAGCAGCCTGGGAGACAGGGACATCTATGGCTACACCTTC
CDR3 protein: CASSLGDRDIYGYTF

V gene: TRBV2
J gene: TRBJ2-4
D gene: NA
clone size: once
CDR3 DNA: TGTGCCAGCAAGCGTCTAGCCAAAAACATTCAGTACTTC
CDR3 protein: CASKRLAKNIQYF

V gene: TRBV11-2
J gene: TRBJ1-4
D gene: TRBD1
clone size: NA
CDR3 DNA: TGTGCCAGCAGCTTAGTCGGGACAGTTAATGAAAAACTGTTTTTT
CDR3 protein: CASSLVGTVNEKLFF

V gene: TRBV29-1
J gene: TRBJ2-5
D gene: NA
clone size: NA
CDR3 DNA: TGCAGCGTCCAAAGACCGAACGCCCTTCAAGAGACCCAGTACTTC
CDR3 protein: CSVQRPNALQETQYF

V gene: TRBV5-8
J gene: TRBJ2-2
D gene: NA
clone size: NA
CDR3 DNA: TGTGCCAGCAGCTCCGCGGAAGCGACTACGAACACCGGGGAGCTGTTTTTT
CDR3 protein: CASSSAEATTNTGELFF

V gene: TRBV18
J gene: TRBJ2-7
D gene: TRBD1
clone size: NA
CDR3 DNA: TGTGCCAGCTCACCGGACAGGATCACCTACGAGCAGTACTTC
CDR3 protein: CASSPDRITYEQYF

V gene: TRBV11-3
J gene: TRBJ1-1
D gene: NA
clone size: NA
CDR3 DNA: TGTGCCAGCAGCCGGTTGGCCAACACTGAAGCTTTCTTT
CDR3 protein: CASSRLANTEAFF

V gene: TRBV5-1
J gene: TRBJ1-1
D gene: TRBD1
clone size: once
CDR3 DNA: TGCGCCAGCAGGTTACCCGGACAGGGGAACACTGAAGCTTTCTTT
CDR3 protein: CASRLPGQGNTEAFF

V gene: TRBV4-1
J gene: TRBJ2-7
D gene: NA
clone size: NA
CDR3 DNA: TGCGCCAGCAGCCAAGACGTAGCTAGGTACTACGAGCAGTACTTC
CDR3 protein: CASSQDVARYYEQYF

V gene: TRBV6-5
J gene: TRBJ1-3
D gene: NA
clone size: NA
CDR3 DNA: TGTGCCAGCAGCCGAGAGGCTCTCGGAAACACCATATATTTT
CDR3 protein: CASSREALGNTIYF

V gene: TRBV14
J gene: TRBJ2-5
D gene: NA
clone size: NA
CDR3 DNA: TGTGCCAGCAGCCAAGATCGGCCGTTCCAAGAGACCCAGTACTTC
CDR3 protein: CASSQDRPFQETQYF

V gene: TRBV5-1
J gene: TRBJ2-5
D gene: NA
clone size: NA
CDR3 DNA: TGCGCCAGCAGCTTTGTACAGTTCGGGGAGACCCAGTACTTC
CDR3 protein: CASSFVQFGETQYF

V gene: TRBV19
J gene: TRBJ2-3
D gene: NA
clone size: once
CDR3 DNA: TGTGCCAGTAGTATTTTGGTTGGAGATACGCAGTATTTT
CDR3 protein: CASSILVGDTQYF

V gene: TRBV19
J gene: TRBJ1-5
D gene: NA
clone size: NA
CDR3 DNA: TGTGCCAGTAGTGAGCGGTTTTCCAATCAGCCCCAGCATTTT
CDR3 protein: CASSERFSNQPQHF

V gene: TRBV10-3
J gene: TRBJ2-2
D gene: NA
clone size: NA
CDR3 DNA: TGTGCCATCAGGCCCAGCACCGGGGAGCTGTTTTTT
CDR3 protein: CAIRPSTGELFF

V gene: TRBV2
J gene: TRBJ2-7
D gene: NA
clone size: once
CDR3 DNA: TGTGCCAGCAGTGCAGCGGAGGCCTACGAGCAGTACTTC
CDR3 protein: CASSAAEAYEQYF

V gene: TRBV7-2
J gene: TRBJ1-2
D gene: TRBD1
clone size: NA
CDR3 DNA: TGTGCCAGCAGCCCCGGGACAGGGGGTAACTATGGCTACACCTTC
CDR3 protein: CASSPGTGGNYGYTF

V gene: TRBV5-1
J gene: TRBJ1-1
D gene: TRBD1
clone size: NA
CDR3 DNA: TGCGCCAGCAGCGTTGGACAGGGTTTCCCCTCCACTGAAGCTTTCTTT
CDR3 protein: CASSVGQGFPSTEAFF

V gene: TRBV5-4
J gene: TRBJ1-6
D gene: TRBD1
clone size: NA
CDR3 DNA: TGTGCCAGCAGCTCGGGACAGGGGGTCCCCCTCCACTTT
CDR3 protein: CASSSGQGVPLHF

V gene: TRBV2
J gene: TRBJ1-2
D gene: NA
clone size: NA
CDR3 DNA: TGTGCCAGCAGTGAATCTACAGGGCAGGGTGGCTACACCTTC
CDR3 protein: CASSESTGQGGYTF

V gene: TRBV5-1
J gene: TRBJ2-7
D gene: NA
clone size: NA
CDR3 DNA: TGCGCCAGCAGCTTGTCTCAGGGGACCTACGAGCAGTACTTC
CDR3 protein: CASSLSQGTYEQYF

V gene: TRBV7-2
J gene: TRBJ2-3
D gene: TRBD2
clone size: NA
CDR3 DNA: TGTGCCAGCAGCCCGCGGCGAGCGGGAGCCACAGATACGCAGTATTTT
CDR3 protein: CASSPRRAGATDTQYF

V gene: TRBV5-1
J gene: TRBJ1-1
D gene: TRBD1
clone size: NA
CDR3 DNA: TGCGCCAGCAGCTTGACAGGGGGCGCGGGAACTGAAGCTTTCTTT
CDR3 protein: CASSLTGGAGTEAFF

V gene: TRBV29-1
J gene: TRBJ2-2
D gene: NA
clone size: NA
CDR3 DNA: TGCAGCGTTGAGCAGGTTACCGGGGAGCTGTTTTTT
CDR3 protein: CSVEQVTGELFF

V gene: TRBV10-2
J gene: TRBJ2-7
D gene: NA
clone size: NA
CDR3 DNA: TGCGCCAGCGGTAGTAAAACCCCCTACGAGCAGTACTTC
CDR3 protein: CASGSKTPYEQYF

V gene: TRBV19
J gene: TRBJ1-5
D gene: NA
clone size: NA
CDR3 DNA: TGTGCCAGTAACGATTCCCCTACGGGTACGGGCAATCAGCCCCAGCATTTT
CDR3 protein: CASNDSPTGTGNQPQHF

V gene: TRBV5-1
J gene: TRBJ2-5
D gene: NA
clone size: NA
CDR3 DNA: TGCGCCAGCAAACAGACCCCGGGGCAAGAGACCCAGTACTTC
CDR3 protein: CASKQTPGQETQYF

V gene: TRBV2
J gene: TRBJ2-1
D gene: TRBD2
clone size: NA
CDR3 DNA: TGTGCCAGCAGGGTTAGCGGGCACTACAATGAGCAGTTCTTC
CDR3 protein: CASRVSGHYNEQFF

V gene: TRBV19
J gene: TRBJ2-7
D gene: NA
clone size: NA
CDR3 DNA: TGTGCCAGTAGTCGAGGCTACGAGCAGTACTTC
CDR3 protein: CASSRGYEQYF

V gene: TRBV18
J gene: TRBJ2-7
D gene: TRBD1
clone size: NA
CDR3 DNA: TGTGCCAGCTCACCGAGGACAGGCCAATACGAGCAGTACTTC
CDR3 protein: CASSPRTGQYEQYF

V gene: TRBV27
J gene: TRBJ2-7
D gene: NA
clone size: NA
CDR3 DNA: TGTGCCAGCAGCCAAGACAGTGTTCACTACGAGCAGTACTTC
CDR3 protein: CASSQDSVHYEQYF

V gene: TRBV7-2
J gene: TRBJ1-5
D gene: NA
clone size: NA
CDR3 DNA: TGTGCCAGCAGCGTTACAGTGAGCAATCAGCCCCAGCATTTT
CDR3 protein: CASSVTVSNQPQHF

V gene: TRBV11-2
J gene: TRBJ2-7
D gene: NA
clone size: NA
CDR3 DNA: TGTGCCAGCAGCTGGACGGGGTTTACCTACGAGCAGTACTTC
CDR3 protein: CASSWTGFTYEQYF

V gene: TRBV10-3
J gene: TRBJ1-5
D gene: TRBD1
clone size: NA
CDR3 DNA: TGTGCCATCCGTGGGGGACAGGGGTCCCGAGAGCCCCAGCATTTT
CDR3 protein: CAIRGGQGSREPQHF

V gene: TRBV5-1
J gene: TRBJ1-1
D gene: NA
clone size: NA
CDR3 DNA: TGCGCCAGCAGCTTGCTTTGGGGTAGCGGCACTGAAGCTTTCTTT
CDR3 protein: CASSLLWGSGTEAFF

V gene: TRBV6-6
J gene: TRBJ1-6
D gene: TRBD1
clone size: NA
CDR3 DNA: TGTGCCAGCAGCCTGGGACAGAGAGGGTCACCCCTCCACTTT
CDR3 protein: CASSLGQRGSPLHF

V gene: TRBV6-1
J gene: TRBJ2-1
D gene: NA
clone size: NA
CDR3 DNA: TGTGCCAGCAGTGAAGCTAAGGTGGGGCACAATGAGCAGTTCTTC
CDR3 protein: CASSEAKVGHNEQFF

V gene: TRBV7-7
J gene: TRBJ2-7
D gene: NA
clone size: NA
CDR3 DNA: TGTGCTAGCAGCCCGGGACTGGACTCCTACGAGCAGTACTTC
CDR3 protein: CASSPGLDSYEQYF

V gene: TRBV5-1
J gene: TRBJ2-7
D gene: TRBD1
clone size: NA
CDR3 DNA: TGCGCCAGCAGCTTGGAGGTGACAGGGGTTGGAGAGCAGTACTTC
CDR3 protein: CASSLEVTGVGEQYF

V gene: TRBV10-1
J gene: TRBJ1-1
D gene: TRBD1
clone size: NA
CDR3 DNA: TGCGCCAGCAGAGGACAGGGTGCGAACACTGAAGCTTTCTTT
CDR3 protein: CASRGQGANTEAFF

V gene: TRBV7-9
J gene: TRBJ1-1
D gene: NA
clone size: NA
CDR3 DNA: TGTGCCAGCCAAACGAGGGCGGAAGCTTTCTTT
CDR3 protein: CASQTRAEAFF

V gene: TRBV6-5
J gene: TRBJ1-5
D gene: TRBD1
clone size: NA
CDR3 DNA: TGTGCCAGCAGTCCCGGGACAGGGGGGGATCAGCCCCAGCATTTT
CDR3 protein: CASSPGTGGDQPQHF

V gene: TRBV16
J gene: TRBJ2-7
D gene: NA
clone size: NA
CDR3 DNA: TGTGCCAGCAGCCAATTCCCGGGGTACTCCTACGAGCAGTACTTC
CDR3 protein: CASSQFPGYSYEQYF

V gene: TRBV4-1
J gene: TRBJ2-4
D gene: NA
clone size: NA
CDR3 DNA: TGCGCCAGCAGCCCCGCAAGGGCTCCTTTAGCCGCACCCAAAAACATTCAGTACTTC
CDR3 protein: CASSPARAPLAAPKNIQYF

V gene: TRBV7-2
J gene: TRBJ2-3
D gene: NA
clone size: NA
CDR3 DNA: TGTGCCAGCAGCATACAGGGTTCTCGCACAGATACGCAGTATTTT
CDR3 protein: CASSIQGSRTDTQYF

V gene: TRBV4-3
J gene: TRBJ1-5
D gene: NA
clone size: NA
CDR3 DNA: TGCGCCAGCAGCCTTGTCCTAGCGGGCAATCAGCCCCAGCATTTT
CDR3 protein: CASSLVLAGNQPQHF

V gene: TRBV4-3
J gene: TRBJ2-3
D gene: TRBD2
clone size: NA
CDR3 DNA: TGCGCCAGCAGCCACCCCACCGGGACTAGCGGGAGAGCAGATACGCAGTATTTT
CDR3 protein: CASSHPTGTSGRADTQYF

V gene: TRBV4-3
J gene: TRBJ2-7
D gene: TRBD2
clone size: NA
CDR3 DNA: TGCGCCAGCAGCCAAGGATTTACTAGCGGGAGTCTCCTCTCCTACGAGCAGTACTTC
CDR3 protein: CASSQGFTSGSLLSYEQYF

V gene: TRBV6-5
J gene: TRBJ2-7
D gene: TRBD1
clone size: NA
CDR3 DNA: TGTGCCACTAAGGGACAGGGGGTTTTAGAGCAGTACTTC
CDR3 protein: CATKGQGVLEQYF

V gene: TRBV7-2
J gene: TRBJ2-7
D gene: TRBD1
clone size: NA
CDR3 DNA: TGTGCCAGCAGGACGGGACAGGGGCCCTACGAGCAGTACTTC
CDR3 protein: CASRTGQGPYEQYF